Below, 18 T cell receptor beta chains from the same sample are listed, as sequenced in a study of technical replicates of blood from a few donors. Only in-frame clones appear in the TCRdb table, and some are missing; sequencing was by immunoSEQ multiplex PCR. The data hold about 80,000 clones, with more than 85% observed a single time. Sample: T cells isolated from PBMCs. The receptor set was obtained from a human donor in good health.

The J gene is TRBJ1-2, the V gene TRBV5-6; no reliable D call. The length of the CDR3 is 12 residues. Germline CDR1 SGHDT, CDR2 YYEEEE. Between the trimmed V and J ends, which lost 3 bases and 4 bases, there was a span of 7 bases. The CDR3 reads CASSSVSYGYTF. In DNA, the CDR3 is TGTGCCAGCAGCTCTGTATCCTATGGCTACACCTTC.

V and J are TRBV9 and TRBJ2-2; 7 nucleotides line up with TRBD1. V shed 4 bases and J 5 bases; nucleotides not matched to a gene: 8. Germline CDR1 is SGDLS and CDR2 is YYNGEE. This CDR3 has 15 residues. The CDR3, as DNA: TGTGCCAGCAGCATAGGACAGGCCAATACCGGGGAGCTGTTTTTT. Residues: CASSIGQANTGELFF.

The chain couples TRBV6-6 to TRBJ2-7; D ambiguous. The germline V and J ends were trimmed by 5 bases and 7 bases, with 15 bases remaining between them. The CDR3 runs to 13 residues. Germline-derived CDR1 and CDR2 are MNHNY and SVGAGI (reference sequence). The CDR3 nucleotides read TGTGCCAGCAGTCCCGACCCCAGGCTAGAGCAGTACTTC. Residues: CASSPDPRLEQYF.

The rearrangement joins TRBV7-2 to TRBJ2-5; TRBD2 matches 7 bases. The J segment lost 5 bases and the V segment lost 5 bases, leaving 5 bases of the junction unmatched. The CDR3 is made up of 13 amino acids. Germline lookup yields CDR1 SGHTA and CDR2 FQGNSA. CDR3 residues: CASSLSGMETQYF. CDR3 in DNA: TGTGCCAGCAGCCTAAGCGGGATGGAGACCCAGTACTTC.

This chain uses TRBV7-2 with TRBJ2-1; 7 bases line up with TRBD2. Trimming cost V 1 base and J 4 bases; bases outside gene matches: 4. The CDR3 consists of 15 residues. Per germline, CDR1 SGHTA and CDR2 FQGNSA. The CDR3 sequence is CASSLVASGYNEQFF. The CDR3 DNA follows: TGTGCCAGCAGCTTAGTGGCTAGCGGTTACAATGAGCAGTTCTTC.

The chain employs TRBV19 and TRBJ2-1; 10 bases are shared with TRBD2. J was trimmed by 8 bases and V by 6 bases; bases with no gene match: 16. Looked up from germline, CDR1 is LNHDA and CDR2 is SQIVND (reference sequence). This CDR3 is 17 amino acids long. CDR3 residues: CASSRQQREGPYDEQFF. The CDR3 DNA sequence: TGTGCCAGTAGCCGACAACAGCGGGAGGGCCCTTACGATGAGCAGTTCTTC.

The CDR3 DNA reads TGTGCCAGCAGGGGTACTAGCGGGTCCTACAATGAGCAGTTCTTC. This translates into CASRGTSGSYNEQFF. This chain connects TRBV7-9 to TRBJ2-1; 9 bases line up with TRBD2. Germline V lookup: CDR1 SEHNR, CDR2 FQNEAQ (reference sequence). The CDR3 consists of 15 residues. V was pared by 6 bases and J by 1 base, with 4 bases of the junction left unmatched.

The chain uses TRBV9 and TRBJ1-1, with 7 bases that match TRBD1. After removal of 0 bases from V and 7 bases from J, the junction contained 6 bases not matched to a gene. Germline loops: CDR1 SGDLS, CDR2 YYNGEE. The CDR3 is made up of 14 amino acids. This CDR3 is CASSVEGQYFEAFF. In DNA form, the CDR3 reads TGTGCCAGCAGCGTAGAGGGACAGTACTTTGAAGCTTTCTTT.

The CDR3 protein is CASSTGQGSYEQYF. CDR3 DNA sequence: TGTGCCAGCAGCACCGGACAGGGTTCCTACGAGCAGTACTTC. The chain uses TRBV21-1 and TRBJ2-7; TRBD1 reflects the table's D call only, with no check against the DNA. TRBV21-1 is tagged as a pseudogene. The CDR3 runs 14 residues.

CDR3 sequence: CASAQAGGTYEQYF. The CDR3 nucleotides read TGTGCCAGCGCTCAAGCGGGAGGGACCTACGAGCAGTACTTC. The J gene is TRBJ2-7, the V gene TRBV27, with 10 bases matching TRBD2. CDR1 and CDR2 from the germline V gene are MNHEY and SMNVEV (reference sequence). With 8 bases clipped from V and 2 bases from J, the junction kept 6 bases outside the gene matches. This CDR3 has 14 amino acids.

V usage is TRBV7-6 and J usage is TRBJ1-4; 7 bases fit TRBD1. The CDR3 sequence is 18 residues long. Germline lookup yields CDR1 SGHVS and CDR2 FNYEAQ. With 4 bases clipped from V and 0 bases from J, the junction kept 11 bases outside the gene matches. CDR3 DNA: TGTGCCAGCAGCTCTCAGACAGGGCTAAATCCAACTAATGAAAAACTGTTTTTT. This translates into CASSSQTGLNPTNEKLFF.

About this clone itself: Other DNA sequences in the same sample also yield this CDR3. The gene calls are TRBV9 and TRBJ1-5; TRBD1 matches 9 bases. CDR1 and CDR2 from the germline V gene are SGDLS and YYNGEE. Trimming took 0 bases from V and 7 from J; bases not matched to a gene: 2. This CDR3 contains 14 residues. CDR3 in DNA: TGTGCCAGCAGCGTAGGGACAGGGGACCAGCCCCAGCATTTT. Its protein product is CASSVGTGDQPQHF.

This clone appeared once. This chain joins TRBV4-3 and TRBJ2-3, with TRBD2 matching over 8 bases. After removal of 1 base from V and 8 bases from J, the junction contained 14 bases not matched to a gene. The CDR3 totals 17 residues. Looked up from germline, CDR1 is LGHNA and CDR2 is YSLEER. CDR3 sequence reads: CASSQGIAGGIHGTQYF. The CDR3 DNA sequence: TGCGCCAGCAGCCAAGGAATCGCGGGAGGTATCCATGGTACGCAGTATTTT.

The chain is built from TRBV30 and TRBJ1-1; TRBD1 might be the D (6 bases). The CDR3 runs to 13 residues. Trimming left V 0 bases short and J 5 bases short, with 10 bases between. Germline CDR1 GTSNPN, CDR2 SVGIG (reference sequence). The CDR3: CAWSVGGRTEAFF. As DNA, the CDR3 is TGTGCCTGGAGTGTCGGGGGGCGGACTGAAGCTTTCTTT.

This clone was seen a handful of times. The chain is built from TRBV2 and TRBJ1-1; D gene uncertain. This CDR3 has 13 amino acids. V was shortened by 3 bases and J by 4 bases, with 9 bases between the two germline ends. Germline assignment: CDR1 SNHLY and CDR2 FYNNEI. The CDR3 protein is CASSDLRVTEAFF. CDR3 coding DNA: TGTGCCAGCAGTGATCTTCGGGTCACTGAAGCTTTCTTT. The full variable domain, its missing parts supplied by reference TRBV2 and TRBJ1-1, is EPEVTQTPSHQVTQMGQEVILRCVPISNHLYFYWYRQILGQKVEFLVSFYNNEISEKSEIFDDQFSVERPDGSNFTLKIRSTKLEDSAMYFCASSDLRVTEAFFGQGTRLTVV.

The chain recombines TRBV5-1 with TRBJ2-7; D is undetermined. The CDR3 sequence is 13 residues long. Trimming left V 6 bases short and J 4 bases short, with 14 bases between. Germline assignment: CDR1 SGHRS and CDR2 YFSETQ. The CDR3 loop is CASTPTNVYEQYF. CDR3 DNA sequence: TGCGCCAGCACTCCCACAAACGTGTACGAGCAGTACTTC.

The V gene is TRBV30, the J gene TRBJ1-1; 8 nucleotides align to TRBD1. This CDR3 comprises 11 residues. Per germline, CDR1 GTSNPN and CDR2 SVGIG (reference sequence). V was clipped by 5 bases and J by 6 bases; unmatched bases: 2. CDR3 loop: CAWLQGAEAFF. The CDR3 DNA reads TGTGCCTGGTTACAGGGGGCTGAAGCTTTCTTT. Together with reference TRBV30 and TRBJ1-1, the CDR3 gives the full variable domain: SQTIHQWPATLVQPVGSPLSLECTVEGTSNPNLYWYRQAAGRGLQLLFYSVGIGQISSEVPQNLSASRPQDRQFILSSKKLLLSDSGFYLCAWLQGAEAFFGQGTRLTVV.

This clone was picked up one time. J is TRBJ1-2 and V is TRBV7-2; 7 bases align to TRBD1. Germline V gene lookup returns CDR1 SGHTA and CDR2 FQGNSA. CDR3 size: 13 residues. V shed 2 bases, J shed 6 bases, and the junction held 3 bases outside the gene matches. The CDR3 loop is CASSLQQGNGYTF. Written as DNA, the CDR3 is TGTGCCAGCAGCTTACAACAGGGGAATGGCTACACCTTC.